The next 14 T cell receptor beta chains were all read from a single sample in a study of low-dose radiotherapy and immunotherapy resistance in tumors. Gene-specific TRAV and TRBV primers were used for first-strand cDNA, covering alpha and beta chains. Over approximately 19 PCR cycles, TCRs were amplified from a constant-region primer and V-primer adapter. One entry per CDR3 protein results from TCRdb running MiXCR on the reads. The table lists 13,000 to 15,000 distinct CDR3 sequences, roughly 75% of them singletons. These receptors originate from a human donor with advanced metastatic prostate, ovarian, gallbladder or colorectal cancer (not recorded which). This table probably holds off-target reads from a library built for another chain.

In nucleotides, the CDR3 is TGTGCCAGCAGCCCAACGACTAGCGGGGCCAAGTACTTC. Protein sequence: CASSPTTSGAKYF. V and J are TRBV3-1 and TRBJ2-7, with 11 bases fitting TRBD2. The ends lost 4 bases at V and 11 bases at J; junction bases unmatched: 7. This CDR3 is built from 13 residues. CDR1 is LGHDT and CDR2 is YNNKEL in the germline V gene (reference sequence).

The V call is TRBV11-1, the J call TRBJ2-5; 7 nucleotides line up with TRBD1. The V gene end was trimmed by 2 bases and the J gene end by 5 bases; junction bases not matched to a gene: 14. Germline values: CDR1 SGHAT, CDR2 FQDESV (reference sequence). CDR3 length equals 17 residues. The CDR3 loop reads CASSLHRDSRAEETQYF. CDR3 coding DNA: TGTGCCAGCAGCTTACACCGGGACAGTCGCGCCGAGGAGACCCAGTACTTC. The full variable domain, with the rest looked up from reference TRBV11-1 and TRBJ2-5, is EAEVAQSPRYKITEKSQAVAFWCDPISGHATLYWYRQILGQGPELLVQFQDESVVDDSQLPKDRFSAERLKGVDSTLKIQPAELGDSAMYLCASSLHRDSRAEETQYFGPGTRLLVL.

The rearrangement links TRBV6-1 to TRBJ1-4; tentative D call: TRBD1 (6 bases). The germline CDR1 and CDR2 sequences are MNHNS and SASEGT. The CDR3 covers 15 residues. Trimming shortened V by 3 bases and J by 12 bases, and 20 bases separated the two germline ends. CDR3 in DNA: TGTGCCAGCAGTGAGGGGATACCGGGACAAGCACAACTGTTTTTT. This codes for CASSEGIPGQAQLFF.

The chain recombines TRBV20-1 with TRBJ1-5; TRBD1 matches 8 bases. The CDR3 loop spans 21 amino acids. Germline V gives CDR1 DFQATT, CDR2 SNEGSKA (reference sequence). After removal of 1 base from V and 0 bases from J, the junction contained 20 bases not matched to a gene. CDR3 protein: CSARGTEAGAGGVYSNQPQHF. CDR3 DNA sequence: TGCAGTGCTAGAGGAACGGAGGCGGGGGCAGGGGGCGTCTATAGCAATCAGCCCCAGCATTTT.

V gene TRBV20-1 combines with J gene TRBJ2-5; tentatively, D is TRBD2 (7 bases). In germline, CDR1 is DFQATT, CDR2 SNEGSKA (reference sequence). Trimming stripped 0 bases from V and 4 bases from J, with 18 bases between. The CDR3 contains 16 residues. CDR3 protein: CSARDLRGGPGETQYF. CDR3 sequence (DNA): TGCAGTGCTAGAGATCTTAGGGGGGGGCCAGGAGAGACCCAGTACTTC.

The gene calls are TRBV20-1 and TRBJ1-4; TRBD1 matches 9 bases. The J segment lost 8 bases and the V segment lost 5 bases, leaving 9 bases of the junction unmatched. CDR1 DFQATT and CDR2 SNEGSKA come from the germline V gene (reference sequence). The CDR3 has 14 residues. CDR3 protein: CSAQGTGQEEKLFF. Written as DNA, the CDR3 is TGCAGTGCTCAGGGGACAGGGCAGGAGGAAAAACTGTTTTTT.

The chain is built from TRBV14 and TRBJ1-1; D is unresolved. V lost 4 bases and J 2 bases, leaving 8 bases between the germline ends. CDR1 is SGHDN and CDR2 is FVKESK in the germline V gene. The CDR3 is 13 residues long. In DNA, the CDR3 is TGTGCCAGCAGCCGGGCGGGCAACACTGAAGCTTTCTTT. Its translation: CASSRAGNTEAFF.

Written as DNA, the CDR3 is TGTGCCAGCAGCCAAGATCGCTACACACGGCAGTATTTT. Amino acids: CASSQDRYTRQYF. The chain links TRBV14 to TRBJ2-3; D not resolved. This CDR3 is 13 amino acids long. Germline V gives CDR1 SGHDN, CDR2 FVKESK. V lost 0 bases, J lost 11 bases, and 12 bases lay in between.

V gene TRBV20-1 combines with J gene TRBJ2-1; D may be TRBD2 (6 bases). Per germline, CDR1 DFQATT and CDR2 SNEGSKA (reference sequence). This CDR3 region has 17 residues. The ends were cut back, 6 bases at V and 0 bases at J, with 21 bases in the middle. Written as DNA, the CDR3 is TGCAGTGCCCCCGGGACTGGGGGAACGAGCTCCTACAATGAGCAGTTCTTC. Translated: CSAPGTGGTSSYNEQFF.

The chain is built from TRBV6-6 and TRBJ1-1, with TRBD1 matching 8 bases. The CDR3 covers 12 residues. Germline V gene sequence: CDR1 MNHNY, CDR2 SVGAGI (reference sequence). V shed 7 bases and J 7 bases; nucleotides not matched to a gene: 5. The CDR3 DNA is TGTGCCAGCAACGGACAGGGAATTGAAGCTTTCTTT. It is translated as CASNGQGIEAFF.

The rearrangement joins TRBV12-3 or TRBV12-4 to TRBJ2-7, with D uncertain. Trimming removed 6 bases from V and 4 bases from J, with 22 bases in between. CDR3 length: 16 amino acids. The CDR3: CASSLNGGLALYEQYF. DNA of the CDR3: TGTGCCAGCAGCCTCAACGGTGGCTTGGCCCTATACGAGCAGTACTTC.

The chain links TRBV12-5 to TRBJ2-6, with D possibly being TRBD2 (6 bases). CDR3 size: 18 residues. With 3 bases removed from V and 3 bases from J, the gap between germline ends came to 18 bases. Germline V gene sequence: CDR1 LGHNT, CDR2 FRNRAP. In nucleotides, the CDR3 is TGTGCTAGTGGTTTCGCCTCGTGGGGGGAAAGTGGGGCCAACGTCCTGACTTTC. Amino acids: CASGFASWGESGANVLTF. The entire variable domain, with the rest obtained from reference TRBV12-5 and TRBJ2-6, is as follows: DARVTQTPRHKVTEMGQEVTMRCQPILGHNTVFWYRQTMMQGLELLAYFRNRAPLDDSGMPKDRFSAEMPDATLATLKIQPSEPRDSAVYFCASGFASWGESGANVLTFGAGSRLTVL.

The CDR3 DNA follows: TGTGCCAGCAGTGAGGGGACCTACGAGCAGTACTTC. Residues: CASSEGTYEQYF. The V call is TRBV5-4, the J call TRBJ2-7; TRBD1 or TRBD2 may be the D gene (5 bases each). V lost 5 bases, J lost 2 bases, and 8 bases lay in between. There are 12 residues in the CDR3. The germline gives CDR1 SGHNT, CDR2 YYREEE (reference sequence). Together with reference TRBV5-4 and TRBJ2-7, the CDR3 gives the full variable domain: ETGVTQSPTHLIKTRGQQVTLRCSSQSGHNTVSWYQQALGQGPQFIFQYYREEENGRGNFPPRFSGLQFPNYSSELNVNALELDDSALYLCASSEGTYEQYFGPGTRLTVT.

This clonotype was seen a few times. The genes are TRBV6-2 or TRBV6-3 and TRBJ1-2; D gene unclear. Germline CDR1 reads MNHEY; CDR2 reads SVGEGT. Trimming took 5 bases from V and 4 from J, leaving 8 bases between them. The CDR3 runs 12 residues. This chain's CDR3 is CASSVNTYGYTF. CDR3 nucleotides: TGTGCCAGCAGTGTTAACACCTATGGCTACACCTTC.